This entry is about one T cell receptor (beta chain). Its antigen is undetermined. This record belongs to a study of cytomegalovirus exposure and HLA in healthy donors. 60 Vbeta and 13 Jbeta primers were used in PCR. This table comes from immunoSEQ multiplex PCR, and its TCRdb copy is limited to in-frame clones, with some not included. Its table lists 150,000 or so clones. Study-level findings and limits: A later analysis reportedly found fewer N-insertions in an Asian-associated ancestry cluster than the roughly 700-donor mean. It was reported that TCR beta sequences correctly inferred the HLA-A and HLA-B alleles for most subjects.

Germline V CDR1 and CDR2: LNHNV, YYDKDF (reference sequence). The CDR3 is 13 amino acids. V dropped 5 bases and J dropped 5; count of bases not matched to a gene: 5. The sequencing sample was made of PBMCs. The chain carries TRBV15 and TRBJ2-5; 7 bases map to TRBD1. The receptor was derived from a woman between 50 and 59 years old in good health and CMV-seronegative. In nucleotides, the CDR3 is TGTGCCACCAGCCGGACAGGCACGGAGACCCAGTACTTC. Translated, it gives CATSRTGTETQYF.